This T cell receptor beta chain was recovered during a study of control samples from healthy donors and cancer patients. Using immunoSEQ multiplex PCR, the repertoire was profiled, and TCRdb retains in-frame clones only, with some absent. Of under 90,000 clones listed, 85% to 95% were seen once; the top ten hold approximately 6%. The length of the CDR3 is 16 residues. Germline V gene sequence: CDR1 SGHTA, CDR2 FQGTGA. Trimming left V 2 bases short and J 0 bases short, with 14 bases between. The clonotype comes from an older woman in good health. The material sequenced was blood. The gene calls are TRBV7-3 and TRBJ2-7; no firm D call. The CDR3 nucleotides are TGTGCCAGCAGCTTATATCCAGATCTAAGCTCCTACGAGCAGTACTTC. It is translated as CASSLYPDLSSYEQYF.